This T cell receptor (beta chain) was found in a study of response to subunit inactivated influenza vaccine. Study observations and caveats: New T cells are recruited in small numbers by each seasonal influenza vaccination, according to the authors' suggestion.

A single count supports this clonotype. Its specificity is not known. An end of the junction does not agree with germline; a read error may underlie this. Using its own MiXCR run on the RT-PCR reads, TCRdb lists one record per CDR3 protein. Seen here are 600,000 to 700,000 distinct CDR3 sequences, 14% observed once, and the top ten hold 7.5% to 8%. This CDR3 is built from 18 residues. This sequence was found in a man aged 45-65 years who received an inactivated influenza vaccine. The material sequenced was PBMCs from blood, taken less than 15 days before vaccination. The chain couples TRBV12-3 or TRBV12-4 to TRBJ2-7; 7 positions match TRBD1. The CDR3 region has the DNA TGTGCCCGCAGTCCCCTAGATTTTAGACAGGGACCTCCCTACGAGCAGTACTTC. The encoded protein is CARSPLDFRQGPPYEQYF.